This T cell receptor (beta chain) was captured in a study of cytomegalovirus exposure and HLA in healthy donors. The CDR3 totals 16 residues. The germline gives CDR1 SGHNT, CDR2 YYREEE (reference sequence). Losses at the gene ends were 3 bases for V and 4 bases for J; bases not matched to a gene: 6. There are a few counts of this clone. The antigen is not known. Primers for the PCR totalled 60 Vbeta and 13 Jbeta. TCRdb's copy holds only in-frame clones and misses some; the assay was immunoSEQ multiplex PCR. The sample holds under 150,000 clones, approximately 67% seen once. Study-wide points: Researchers catalogued approximately 170 TCR beta chains as cytomegalovirus-associated.

Input material: PBMCs. The chain has TRBV5-4 and TRBJ2-5; 13 nucleotides align to TRBD2. The clonotype comes from a man aged 18 to 30 in good health and CMV-seropositive. The CDR3 loop reads CASSSWTSGGGETQYF. The CDR3 DNA sequence: TGTGCCAGCAGCTCGTGGACTAGCGGGGGAGGAGAGACCCAGTACTTC.